The sequence of this TCR beta chain was determined in a study of CXCR3-negative and CXCR3-positive naive CD8 T cells. Study-wide results and caveats: For memory CD8+ cells diversity was much lower, but both naive subsets had comparably high diversity. CXCR3-positive naive cells had TRB CDR3s that were more hydrophobic than CXCR3-negative naive cells had.

The CDR3 extends over 13 amino acids. Germline CDR1 MDHEN, CDR2 SYDVKM. The authors gated naive CD8+ T cells as CD45RO-CCR7+CD27+CD95-. cDNA libraries for TRB were generated by 5' RACE incorporating UMI labels. TCRdb re-called the 5' RACE reads and gives one entry per CDR3 protein, without DNA. Its table lists around 63,000 distinct CDR3 sequences. Regarding this clonotype: Its antigen is unidentified.

This receptor was taken from a human donor in good health. Some clones in this sample may be carry-over from other donors' samples. Sequenced input: naive CXCR3+ CD8+ T cells from blood. Subset indicated: CD45RO-CCR7+CD27+CD95- naive CD8+ T cells expressing CXCR3 (TNR3+). V and J are TRBV28 and TRBJ2-7; the TCRdb D gene call, TRBD2, has no DNA to confirm it. The CDR3: CASGGPVPYEQYF.